This T cell receptor beta chain is drawn from a study of control samples from healthy donors and cancer patients. This table comes from immunoSEQ multiplex PCR, and its TCRdb copy is limited to in-frame clones, with some not included. The sample carries about 130,000 clones, around 93% recorded once. The germline V gene encodes CDR1 MNHEY and CDR2 SMNVEV (reference sequence). The CDR3 consists of 16 residues. V was clipped by 3 bases and J by 0 bases, with 14 bases between them. The receptor's source is a young man in good health. The chain carries TRBV27 and TRBJ1-2; no clear D. Sequencing used blood. The CDR3 sequence is CASSFVLRGANYGYTF. In DNA form, the CDR3 reads TGTGCCAGCAGTTTTGTATTACGAGGCGCTAACTATGGCTACACCTTC.